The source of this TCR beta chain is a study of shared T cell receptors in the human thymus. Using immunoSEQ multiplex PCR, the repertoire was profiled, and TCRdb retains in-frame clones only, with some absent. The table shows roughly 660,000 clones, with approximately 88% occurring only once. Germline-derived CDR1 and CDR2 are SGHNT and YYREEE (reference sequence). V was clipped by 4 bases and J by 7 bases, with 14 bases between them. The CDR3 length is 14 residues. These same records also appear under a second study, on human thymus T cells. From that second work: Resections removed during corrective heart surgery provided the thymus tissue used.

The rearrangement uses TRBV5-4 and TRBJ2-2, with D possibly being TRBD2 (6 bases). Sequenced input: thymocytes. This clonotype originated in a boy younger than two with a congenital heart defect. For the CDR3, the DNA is TGTGCCAGCAGCGAGGCGGGGATCCGCGGGGAGCTGTTTTTT. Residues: CASSEAGIRGELFF. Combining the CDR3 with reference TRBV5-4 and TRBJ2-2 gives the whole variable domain ETGVTQSPTHLIKTRGQQVTLRCSSQSGHNTVSWYQQALGQGPQFIFQYYREEENGRGNFPPRFSGLQFPNYSSELNVNALELDDSALYLCASSEAGIRGELFFGEGSRLTVL.